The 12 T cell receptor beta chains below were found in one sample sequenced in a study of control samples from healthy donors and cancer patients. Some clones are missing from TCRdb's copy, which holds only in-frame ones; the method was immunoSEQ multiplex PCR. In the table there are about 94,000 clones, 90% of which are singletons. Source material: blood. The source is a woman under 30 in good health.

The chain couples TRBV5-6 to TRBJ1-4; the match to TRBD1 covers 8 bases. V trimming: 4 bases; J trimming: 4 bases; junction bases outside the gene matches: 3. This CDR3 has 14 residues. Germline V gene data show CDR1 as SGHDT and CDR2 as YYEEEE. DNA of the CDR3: TGTGCCAGCAGCCGACAGGGGCTTAATGAAAAACTGTTTTTT. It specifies CASSRQGLNEKLFF.

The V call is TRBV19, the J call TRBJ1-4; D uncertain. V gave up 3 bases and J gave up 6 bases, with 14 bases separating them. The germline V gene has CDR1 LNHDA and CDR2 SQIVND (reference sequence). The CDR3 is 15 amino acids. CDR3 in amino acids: CASSIVLGKDEKLFF. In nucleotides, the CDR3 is TGTGCCAGTAGTATTGTCCTGGGGAAGGATGAAAAACTGTTTTTT.

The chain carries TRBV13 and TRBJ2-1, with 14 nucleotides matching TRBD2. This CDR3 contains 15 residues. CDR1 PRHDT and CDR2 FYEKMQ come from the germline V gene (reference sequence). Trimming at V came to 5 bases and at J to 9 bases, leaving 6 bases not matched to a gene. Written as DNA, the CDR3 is TGTGCCAGCAGCCCCCGAGGGACTAGCGGGGGTGAGCAGTTCTTC. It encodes CASSPRGTSGGEQFF.

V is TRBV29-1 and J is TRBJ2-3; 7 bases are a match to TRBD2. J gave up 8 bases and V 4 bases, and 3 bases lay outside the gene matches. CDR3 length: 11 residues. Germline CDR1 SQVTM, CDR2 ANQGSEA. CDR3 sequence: CSVAGGVTQYF. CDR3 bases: TGCAGCGTTGCGGGGGGTGTTACGCAGTATTTT.

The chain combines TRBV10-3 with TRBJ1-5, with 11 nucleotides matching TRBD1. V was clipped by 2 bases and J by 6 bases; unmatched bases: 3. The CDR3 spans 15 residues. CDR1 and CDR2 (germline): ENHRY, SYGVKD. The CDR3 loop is CAISEPGQGGQPQHF. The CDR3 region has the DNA TGTGCCATCAGTGAGCCGGGACAGGGGGGTCAGCCCCAGCATTTT.

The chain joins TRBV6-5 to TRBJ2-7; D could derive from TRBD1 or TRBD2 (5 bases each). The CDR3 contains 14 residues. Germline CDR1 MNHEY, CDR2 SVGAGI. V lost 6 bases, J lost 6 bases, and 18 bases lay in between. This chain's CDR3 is CASSEGPGPVEQYF. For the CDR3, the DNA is TGTGCCAGCAGCGAGGGGCCGGGTCCCGTCGAGCAGTACTTC.

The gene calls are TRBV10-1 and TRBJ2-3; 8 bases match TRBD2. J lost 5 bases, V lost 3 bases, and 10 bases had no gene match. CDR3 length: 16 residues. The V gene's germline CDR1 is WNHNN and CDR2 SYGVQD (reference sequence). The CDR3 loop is CASSDSSGENLDTQYF. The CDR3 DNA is TGCGCCAGCAGTGATAGTAGCGGGGAGAACCTAGATACGCAGTATTTT.

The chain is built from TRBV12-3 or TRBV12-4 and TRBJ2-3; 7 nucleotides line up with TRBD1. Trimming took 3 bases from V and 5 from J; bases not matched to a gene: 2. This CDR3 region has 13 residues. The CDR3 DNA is TGTGCCAGCAGTTTTCAGGGGGTAGATACGCAGTATTTT. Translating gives CASSFQGVDTQYF.

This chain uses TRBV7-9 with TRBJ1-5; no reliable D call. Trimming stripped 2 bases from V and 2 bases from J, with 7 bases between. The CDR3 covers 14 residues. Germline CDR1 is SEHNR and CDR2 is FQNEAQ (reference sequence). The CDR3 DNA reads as TGTGCCAGCAGCTTACCGGAGGGCAATCAGCCCCAGCATTTT. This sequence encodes CASSLPEGNQPQHF.

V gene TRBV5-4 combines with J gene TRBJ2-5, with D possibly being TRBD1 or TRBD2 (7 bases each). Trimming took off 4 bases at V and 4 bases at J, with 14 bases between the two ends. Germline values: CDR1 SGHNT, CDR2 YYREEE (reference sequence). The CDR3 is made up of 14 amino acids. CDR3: CASSPQGGRETQYF. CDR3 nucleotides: TGTGCCAGCAGCCCCCAGGGGGGGCGAGAGACCCAGTACTTC.

The CDR3 DNA follows: TGTGCCAGCATGGGGTATGACTATGGCTACACCTTC. Translating it yields CASMGYDYGYTF. V gene TRBV25-1 combines with J gene TRBJ1-2; the D is unclear. Germline values: CDR1 MGHDK, CDR2 SYGVNS. The V end lost 7 bases, the J end lost 3 bases, and 9 bases lay between the germline ends. This CDR3 is 12 amino acids long.

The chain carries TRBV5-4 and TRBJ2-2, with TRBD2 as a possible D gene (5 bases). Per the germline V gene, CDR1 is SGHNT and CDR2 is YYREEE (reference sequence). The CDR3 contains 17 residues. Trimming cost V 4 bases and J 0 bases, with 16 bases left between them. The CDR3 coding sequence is TGTGCCAGCAGCCCCTATCTCGACGGGGCGAACACCGGGGAGCTGTTTTTT. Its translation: CASSPYLDGANTGELFF.